The clone carrying this T cell receptor beta chain showed up just once. This record belongs to a study of control samples from healthy donors and cancer patients. Sequencing was performed with immunoSEQ multiplex PCR; in TCRdb, only in-frame clones are kept and a portion is missing. The profile covers roughly 130,000 clones, with roughly 89% appearing a single time and about 10% taken by the ten largest. J lost 0 bases, V lost 6 bases, and 7 bases had no gene match. The length of the CDR3 is 16 residues. Germline lookup yields CDR1 SGHAT and CDR2 FQNNGV. This sequence was found in a man aged 25 to 40 in good health. Source material: blood. The rearrangement links TRBV11-2 to TRBJ2-4; TRBD2 aligns across 8 bases. DNA of the CDR3: TGTGCCAGCAGGCCCAGCGGGAGACTAGCCAAAAACATTCAGTACTTC. Translated: CASRPSGRLAKNIQYF.